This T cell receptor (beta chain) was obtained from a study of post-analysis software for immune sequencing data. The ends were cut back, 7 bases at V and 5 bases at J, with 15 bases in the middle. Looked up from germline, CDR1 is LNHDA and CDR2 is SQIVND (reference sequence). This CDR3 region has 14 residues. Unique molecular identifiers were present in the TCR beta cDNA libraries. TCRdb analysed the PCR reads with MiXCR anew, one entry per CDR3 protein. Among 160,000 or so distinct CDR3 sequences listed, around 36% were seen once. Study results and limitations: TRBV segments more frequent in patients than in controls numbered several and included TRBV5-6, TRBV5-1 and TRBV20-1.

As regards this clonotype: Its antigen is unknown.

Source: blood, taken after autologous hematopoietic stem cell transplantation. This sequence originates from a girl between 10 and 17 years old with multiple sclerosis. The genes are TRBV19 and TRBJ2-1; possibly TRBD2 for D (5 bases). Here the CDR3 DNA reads TGTGCCAGTACCTCCCGAAGGCGGGACAATGAGCAGTTCTTC. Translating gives CASTSRRRDNEQFF.